This entry lists 31 T cell receptor beta chains sequenced from one sample in a study of shared clonotypes between healthy human individuals. Clones were sequenced by immunoSEQ multiplex PCR, and TCRdb holds only the in-frame ones, with some missing. The sample lists fewer than 500,000 clones; almost 80% were seen once. The sample comprised PBMCs. These receptors all come from a woman in her forties in good health. Some clones in this sample may be carry-over from other donors' samples.

The rearrangement links TRBV5-4 to TRBJ2-5; TRBD1 or TRBD2 may be the D gene (6 bases each). The CDR3 loop spans 13 amino acids. Germline V gene lookup returns CDR1 SGHNT and CDR2 YYREEE (reference sequence). The ends were cut back, 4 bases at V and 5 bases at J, with 12 bases in the middle. This chain's CDR3 is CASSTRGGETQYF. Here the CDR3 DNA reads TGTGCCAGCAGCACGAGAGGGGGGGAGACCCAGTACTTC.

The chain combines TRBV7-8 with TRBJ2-1; TRBD2 agrees at 8 bases. In germline, CDR1 is SGHVS, CDR2 FQNEAQ. V shed 6 bases, J shed 10 bases, and the junction held 14 bases outside the gene matches. This CDR3 comprises 15 residues. CDR3 sequence reads: CASSPAGLVFQEQFF. The CDR3 coding sequence is TGTGCCAGCAGTCCCGCGGGACTAGTATTCCAGGAGCAGTTCTTC.

This clone was seen a few times. This rearrangement joins TRBV6-4 to TRBJ2-1; 10 bases line up with TRBD2. Germline trimming cut 10 bases from V and 8 bases from J; bases unmatched to any gene: 11. The CDR3 runs to 14 residues. In germline, CDR1 is MRHNA, CDR2 SNTAGT. The CDR3 region has the DNA TGTGCCACCTCCCGGGCTAGCGGGAGTGATGAGCAGTTCTTC. This sequence encodes CATSRASGSDEQFF.

V is TRBV15 and J is TRBJ2-2; 7 nucleotides align to TRBD2. Germline V gene sequence: CDR1 LNHNV, CDR2 YYDKDF (reference sequence). The V gene end was trimmed by 4 bases and the J gene end by 3 bases; junction bases not matched to a gene: 5. The CDR3 totals 15 residues. CDR3 in DNA: TGTGCCACCAGCACAACTAGCGACCACACCGGGGAGCTGTTTTTT. Translation: CATSTTSDHTGELFF. The complete variable domain, with remaining parts taken from reference TRBV15 and TRBJ2-2, reads DAMVIQNPRYQVTQFGKPVTLSCSQTLNHNVMYWYQQKSSQAPKLLFHYYDKDFNNEADTPDNFQSRRPNTSFCFLDIRSPGLGDTAMYLCATSTTSDHTGELFFGEGSRLTVL.

There are a few counts of this clone. The chain combines TRBV19 with TRBJ1-1, with D hard to call. The CDR3 sequence is 13 residues long. V shed 5 bases and J shed 7 bases, with 14 bases lying between them. Germline V gene data show CDR1 as LNHDA and CDR2 as SQIVND (reference sequence). The CDR3 coding sequence is TGTGCCAGTAGTCCTCGGGGAGACGGTGAAGCTTTCTTT. This sequence encodes CASSPRGDGEAFF.

V is TRBV10-3 and J is TRBJ2-2; 9 positions agree with TRBD2. CDR3 length: 17 amino acids. V gave up 3 bases and J gave up 0 bases; unmatched junction bases: 5. The germline V gene encodes CDR1 ENHRY and CDR2 SYGVKD. The DNA for the CDR3 is TGTGCCATCAGTGACCGGCTAGCGGGGACGAACACCGGGGAGCTGTTTTTT. Translation gives CAISDRLAGTNTGELFF.

In this sample, this clone turned up a few times. The chain carries TRBV18 and TRBJ1-1; tentative D call: TRBD1 (6 bases). The germline V and J ends were trimmed by 3 bases and 1 base, with 12 bases remaining between them. Germline V lookup: CDR1 KGHSH, CDR2 LQKENI. The CDR3 length is 15 residues. CDR3 in DNA: TGTGCCAGCTCACCGACCAGGGGACAGAACACTGAAGCTTTCTTT. As protein: CASSPTRGQNTEAFF.

This clone was counted only a few times. This sequence joins TRBV6-1 and TRBJ2-7; a possible D gene is TRBD2 (6 bases). The CDR3 consists of 13 residues. Germline V gene sequence: CDR1 MNHNS, CDR2 SASEGT. Trimming cost V 4 bases and J 4 bases, with 11 bases left between them. The CDR3 nucleotides read TGTGCCAGCAGTGTCACTAGCCGGTACGAGCAGTACTTC. Protein sequence: CASSVTSRYEQYF.

The V call is TRBV4-2, the J call TRBJ2-7; 9 nucleotides match TRBD1. The length of the CDR3 is 15 residues. Trimming removed 2 bases from V and 6 bases from J; junction bases left unmatched: 8. Germline V gene data show CDR1 as LGHNA and CDR2 as YNFKEQ. CDR3 nucleotide sequence: TGTGCCAGCAGCCAACCGGGACAGGGTGTCCGCGAGCAGTACTTC. Translated, it gives CASSQPGQGVREQYF.

This clone occurred many times. The chain is built from TRBV5-6 and TRBJ2-7; TRBD1 agrees at 8 bases. In germline, CDR1 is SGHDT, CDR2 YYEEEE. The CDR3 is 19 residues long. V gave up 2 bases and J gave up 1 base; unmatched junction bases: 17. The CDR3 bases are TGTGCCAGCAGCTTAGCGGTGAGAACAGGGGGACTGGGGTCCTACGAGCAGTACTTC. It encodes CASSLAVRTGGLGSYEQYF.

CDR3 residues: CSVGASNQPQHF. DNA of the CDR3: TGCAGCGTTGGAGCTAGCAATCAGCCCCAGCATTTT. The rearrangement links TRBV29-1 to TRBJ1-5, with D unclear. The ends were cut back, 4 bases at V and 0 bases at J, with 4 bases in the middle. This CDR3 region has 12 residues. Germline lookup yields CDR1 SQVTM and CDR2 ANQGSEA. Filled out from reference TRBV29-1 and TRBJ1-5, the complete variable domain reads SAVISQKPSRDICQRGTSLTIQCQVDSQVTMMFWYRQQPGQSLTLIATANQGSEATYESGFVIDKFPISRPNLTFSTLTVSNMSPEDSSIYLCSVGASNQPQHFGDGTRLSIL.

The CDR3 DNA is TGTGCCAGCAGCATGGACGCTTTCTCCTACGAGCAGTACTTC. This encodes CASSMDAFSYEQYF. The V call is TRBV7-6, the J call TRBJ2-5; D is unresolved. Matching the DNA end better, TRBJ2-7 makes the J call doubtful. Germline assignment: CDR1 SGHVS and CDR2 FNYEAQ. This CDR3 has 14 residues.

A few counts support this clone. The V and J genes are TRBV28 and TRBJ2-4; tentatively, D is TRBD2 (5 bases). Per germline, CDR1 MDHEN and CDR2 SYDVKM. CDR3 length: 11 amino acids. Between the trimmed V and J ends, which lost 4 bases and 10 bases, there was a span of 8 bases. This CDR3 reads CASSSAVIQYF. The CDR3 region has the DNA TGTGCCAGCAGTTCAGCGGTTATTCAGTACTTC.

The rearrangement joins TRBV7-2 to TRBJ2-7; D not resolved. CDR3 size: 14 residues. Germline CDR1 SGHTA, CDR2 FQGNSA. Between the trimmed V and J ends, which lost 8 bases and 5 bases, there was a span of 19 bases. In DNA form, the CDR3 reads TGTGCCAGCGCCTCCCGCGAGGTGAGTAACGAGCAGTACTTC. Its translation: CASASREVSNEQYF.

The chain joins TRBV5-6 to TRBJ2-1; no clear D. Between the trimmed V and J ends, which lost 6 bases and 0 bases, there was a span of 16 bases. CDR3 size: 16 residues. In germline, CDR1 is SGHDT, CDR2 YYEEEE. CDR3 protein: CASTLLETRSYNEQFF. The CDR3 DNA reads TGTGCCAGCACCCTGCTAGAGACCCGCTCCTACAATGAGCAGTTCTTC.

The V gene is TRBV28, the J gene TRBJ2-1; D is perhaps TRBD1 (5 bases). The CDR3 runs to 15 residues. CDR1 MDHEN and CDR2 SYDVKM come from the germline V gene. Trimming took off 4 bases at V and 6 bases at J, with 16 bases between the two ends. The CDR3 DNA follows: TGTGCCAGCAGTTATCAGGCTCCTGGGGCCAATGAGCAGTTCTTC. Its translation is CASSYQAPGANEQFF.

CDR3 amino acids: CATGSGSTYEQYF. CDR3 nucleotide sequence: TGTGCCACCGGTAGCGGCTCAACCTACGAGCAGTACTTC. The chain is built from TRBV28 and TRBJ2-7; D is possibly TRBD2 (6 bases). Trimming took 10 bases from V and 2 from J, leaving 15 bases between them. This CDR3 region has 13 residues. CDR1 is MDHEN and CDR2 is SYDVKM in the germline V gene.

The CDR3 coding sequence is TGTGCCAGCAGTTCGGACAGGGAAATGCAAGAGACCCAGTACTTC. Amino acids: CASSSDREMQETQYF. This chain joins TRBV28 and TRBJ2-5; 8 bases are a match to TRBD1. The V and J ends lost 4 bases and 2 bases, in that order; junction bases with no gene match: 6. The CDR3 is made up of 15 amino acids. CDR1 MDHEN and CDR2 SYDVKM come from the germline V gene.

The gene calls are TRBV10-3 and TRBJ2-7; 9 positions agree with TRBD2. This CDR3 spans 16 amino acids. CDR1 is ENHRY, CDR2 SYGVKD, per germline. V lost 2 bases and J lost 5; bases outside the gene matches: 10. The CDR3 DNA is TGTGCCATCAGTGAGCGAGGGGCTAGCGGGATTAACGAGCAGTACTTC. This encodes CAISERGASGINEQYF.

The V gene is TRBV5-1, the J gene TRBJ2-7, with 8 bases identical to TRBD1. The V and J ends lost 4 bases and 4 bases, in that order; junction bases with no gene match: 13. In germline, CDR1 is SGHRS, CDR2 YFSETQ. CDR3 length equals 16 residues. As DNA, the CDR3 is TGCGCCAGCAGCGATGAGGTCCGAGACAGGGGTTACGAGCAGTACTTC. Its translation: CASSDEVRDRGYEQYF.

The genes are TRBV6-5 and TRBJ2-7; weak D call: TRBD2 (5 bases). V was shortened by 6 bases and J by 7 bases, with 13 bases between the two germline ends. Germline V lookup: CDR1 MNHEY, CDR2 SVGAGI. The CDR3 is made up of 12 amino acids. In DNA, the CDR3 is TGTGCCAGCAGCTCCCCCCGGGGAGAGCAGTACTTC. Protein product: CASSSPRGEQYF.

This rearrangement joins TRBV5-1 to TRBJ1-4; 7 nucleotides line up with TRBD1. Trimming cost V 4 bases and J 7 bases; bases outside gene matches: 7. This CDR3 region has 14 residues. CDR1 is SGHRS, CDR2 YFSETQ, per germline. CDR3 residues: CASSTGQLGEKLFF. As DNA, the CDR3 is TGCGCCAGCAGCACGGGACAGCTGGGTGAAAAACTGTTTTTT.

The rearrangement uses TRBV27 and TRBJ2-3, with TRBD2 identical over 8 bases. V dropped 6 bases and J dropped 2; count of bases not matched to a gene: 4. CDR1 and CDR2 from the germline V gene are MNHEY and SMNVEV (reference sequence). The CDR3 contains 14 residues. The CDR3 nucleotides read TGTGCCAGCAGCACTAGCGGCTACACAGATACGCAGTATTTT. It translates to CASSTSGYTDTQYF.

The chain couples TRBV10-1 to TRBJ2-7; tentative D call: TRBD2 (6 bases). The length of the CDR3 is 14 residues. V shed 2 bases and J shed 5 bases, with 13 bases lying between them. Germline V gene data show CDR1 as WNHNN and CDR2 as SYGVQD (reference sequence). This CDR3 reads CASSEGRGRHEQYF. The CDR3, as DNA: TGCGCCAGCAGTGAGGGCAGAGGGAGGCACGAGCAGTACTTC.

V gene TRBV13 combines with J gene TRBJ2-6; D ambiguous. Trimming pared 2 bases from V and 0 bases from J, leaving 11 bases between. CDR3 length equals 17 residues. CDR1 and CDR2 (germline): PRHDT, FYEKMQ (reference sequence). The CDR3 DNA reads TGTGCCAGCAGCTTATCCGGAGTGCACTCTGGGGCCAACGTCCTGACTTTC. Its translation: CASSLSGVHSGANVLTF.

The chain employs TRBV9 and TRBJ2-7, with D hard to call. The CDR3 has 13 amino acids. Trimming took off 1 base at V and 6 bases at J, with 11 bases between the two ends. Germline V gene lookup returns CDR1 SGDLS and CDR2 YYNGEE. The CDR3 nucleotides read TGTGCCAGCAGCGTACTAGATCTAACCGAGCAGTACTTC. It specifies CASSVLDLTEQYF. Variable domain in full (rest from reference TRBV9 and TRBJ2-7): DSGVTQTPKHLITATGQRVTLRCSPRSGDLSVYWYQQSLDQGLQFLIQYYNGEERAKGNILERFSAQQFPDLHSELNLSSLELGDSALYFCASSVLDLTEQYFGPGTRLTVT.

The rearrangement links TRBV7-8 to TRBJ2-5; 7 bases line up with TRBD1. The length of the CDR3 is 16 residues. V shed 5 bases, J shed 2 bases, and the junction held 11 bases outside the gene matches. Germline CDR1 SGHVS, CDR2 FQNEAQ. CDR3: CASSTRGQVLQETQYF. CDR3 in DNA: TGTGCCAGCAGCACCCGAGGACAGGTGCTTCAAGAGACCCAGTACTTC.

This clone was picked up one time. CDR3 coding DNA: TGTGCCAGCAGCTTGGGACTAGCGGGATTGGATGAGCAGTTCTTC. It encodes CASSLGLAGLDEQFF. This chain connects TRBV7-3 to TRBJ2-1; TRBD2 matches at 13 bases. The CDR3 has 15 residues. Trimming at V came to 3 bases and at J to 8 bases, leaving 4 bases not matched to a gene. CDR1 is SGHTA and CDR2 is FQGTGA in the germline V gene.

The genes are TRBV18 and TRBJ2-5; TRBD1 might be the D (6 bases). The V end was cut by 2 bases, the J end by 5 bases, with 9 bases between. The length of the CDR3 is 13 residues. Germline V lookup: CDR1 KGHSH, CDR2 LQKENI. The CDR3 sequence is CASSPWGHETQYF. In DNA, the CDR3 is TGTGCCAGCTCACCATGGGGGCACGAGACCCAGTACTTC.

Note on this clone: A read error is likely here: a far larger clone is one base away. This chain links TRBV2 with TRBJ2-6; no firm D call. This CDR3 is 14 amino acids long. V was trimmed by 5 bases and J by 4 bases, leaving 9 bases between them. Germline V lookup: CDR1 SNHLY, CDR2 FYNNEI. CDR3 loop: CASSSFTGANVLTF. The DNA of the CDR3 is TGTGCCAGCAGTTCGTTTACCGGGGCCAACGTCCTGACTTTC.

The rearrangement joins TRBV7-9 to TRBJ2-3; D remains unclear. Germline CDR1 SEHNR, CDR2 FQNEAQ (reference sequence). Trimming took off 3 bases at V and 4 bases at J, with 11 bases between the two ends. There are 14 residues in the CDR3. The CDR3 bases are TGTGCCAGCAGCTTGACGGCAACCGCAGATACGCAGTATTTT. It translates to CASSLTATADTQYF.